Below are 30 T cell receptor beta chains sequenced from a single sample in a study of T cells after yellow fever vaccination. MiXCR, run by TCRdb on the 5' RACE reads, gives a single entry per CDR3 protein. The profile covers under 550,000 distinct CDR3 sequences, with less than 25% appearing a single time and approximately 15% taken by the ten largest. The source was PBMCs, collected about 20 days after the first yellow fever vaccination. These receptor sequences come from a young man who received the YFV17D yellow fever vaccine.

This sequence joins TRBV5-4 and TRBJ1-4; D is unresolved. Trimming removed 0 bases at V and 4 bases at J, with 13 bases between. Looked up from germline, CDR1 is SGHNT and CDR2 is YYREEE (reference sequence). This CDR3 is built from 16 residues. CDR3 residues: CASSLADRANNEKLFF. For the CDR3, the DNA is TGTGCCAGCAGCTTGGCCGACCGGGCTAATAATGAAAAACTGTTTTTT.

The J gene is TRBJ1-1, the V gene TRBV5-1; D may be TRBD1 (5 bases). The CDR3 is 13 amino acids. The germline V gene encodes CDR1 SGHRS and CDR2 YFSETQ. Between the trimmed V and J ends, which lost 7 bases and 4 bases, there was a span of 14 bases. The CDR3 protein is CASRPQGGTEAFF. DNA of the CDR3: TGCGCCAGCCGTCCGCAGGGCGGCACTGAAGCTTTCTTT. Variable domain in full (rest from reference TRBV5-1 and TRBJ1-1): KAGVTQTPRYLIKTRGQQVTLSCSPISGHRSVSWYQQTPGQGLQFLFEYFSETQRNKGNFPGRFSGRQFSNSRSEMNVSTLELGDSALYLCASRPQGGTEAFFGQGTRLTVV.

This chain joins TRBV15 and TRBJ2-7; no clear D. CDR1 and CDR2 (germline): LNHNV, YYDKDF (reference sequence). The CDR3 totals 15 residues. The ends were cut back, 1 base at V and 2 bases at J, with 12 bases in the middle. The CDR3 is CATSRAPGRTYEQYF. The CDR3 nucleotides are TGTGCCACCAGCAGAGCACCAGGTCGAACCTACGAGCAGTACTTC.

This clonotype was seen only a few times. The chain has TRBV7-6 and TRBJ2-1; the match to TRBD2 covers 10 bases. This CDR3 region has 15 residues. V lost 3 bases to trimming and J lost 8 bases; unmatched junction nucleotides: 7. Looked up from germline, CDR1 is SGHVS and CDR2 is FNYEAQ. In DNA, the CDR3 is TGTGCCAGCAGCTTGGAAGCGGGGGGGGTCGATGAGCAGTTCTTC. Encoded protein: CASSLEAGGVDEQFF.

This clonotype was found a few times. The genes are TRBV7-6 and TRBJ2-3, with 9 bases matching TRBD1. The CDR3 contains 16 residues. V shed 4 bases and J 4 bases; nucleotides not matched to a gene: 9. CDR1 and CDR2 (germline): SGHVS, FNYEAQ. The chain's CDR3 is CASSSGQGRRSDTQYF. The CDR3 DNA sequence: TGTGCCAGCAGCTCGGGACAGGGAAGACGGTCAGATACGCAGTATTTT.

This clonotype appeared a few times. The chain joins TRBV2 to TRBJ1-5; the match to TRBD1 covers 8 bases. CDR3 size: 15 residues. CDR1 is SNHLY, CDR2 FYNNEI, per germline. The V segment lost 10 bases and the J segment 1 base; nucleotides outside the gene matches: 9. CDR3: CATGQGISSNQPQHF. CDR3 DNA: TGTGCCACCGGACAGGGAATATCGAGCAATCAGCCCCAGCATTTT.

This clonotype was seen just once. This chain joins TRBV27 and TRBJ2-7; 7 bases are a match to TRBD1. Germline lookup yields CDR1 MNHEY and CDR2 SMNVEV (reference sequence). CDR3 length equals 13 residues. The V and J ends lost 6 bases and 3 bases, in that order; junction bases with no gene match: 5. For the CDR3, the DNA is TGTGCCAGCAGACGACAGGGATTCTACGAGCAGTACTTC. Its protein is CASRRQGFYEQYF.

This rearrangement joins TRBV20-1 to TRBJ2-7; TRBD1 matches at 7 bases. The junction had 1 base not matched to a gene; V was cut back by 3 bases and J by 5 bases. CDR1 DFQATT and CDR2 SNEGSKA come from the germline V gene (reference sequence). The CDR3 runs to 11 residues. The CDR3 here is CSASQGDEQYV. CDR3 sequence (DNA): TGCAGTGCTAGTCAGGGGGACGAGCAGTACGTC.

This clonotype is a singleton in its sample. The chain employs TRBV5-1 and TRBJ2-5, with 8 bases that match TRBD1. The CDR3 sequence is 14 residues long. Germline V gene data show CDR1 as SGHRS and CDR2 as YFSETQ. The J segment lost 2 bases and the V segment lost 4 bases, leaving 4 bases of the junction unmatched. The DNA of the CDR3 is TGCGCCAGCAGCACCGGACAGGGTCAAGAGACCCAGTACTTC. This codes for CASSTGQGQETQYF.

The J gene is TRBJ2-5, the V gene TRBV10-3, with D perhaps being TRBD1 or TRBD2 (5 bases each). The germline gives CDR1 ENHRY, CDR2 SYGVKD. The CDR3 runs to 14 residues. V lost 8 bases, J lost 4 bases, and 17 bases lay in between. The DNA of the CDR3 is TGTGCCATCGCTCCCGGGACCCACCTAGAGACCCAGTACTTC. This codes for CAIAPGTHLETQYF.

In its sample, this clonotype was seen a few times. The V call is TRBV20-1, the J call TRBJ2-7; 7 bases fit TRBD1. The length of the CDR3 is 13 residues. The germline V gene encodes CDR1 DFQATT and CDR2 SNEGSKA (reference sequence). Trimming removed 3 bases from V and 1 base from J; junction bases left unmatched: 3. The CDR3 region is CSASRQGSYEQYV. The CDR3 bases are TGCAGTGCTAGTCGACAGGGATCCTACGAGCAGTACGTC.

Remarks on this clonotype: Possible read error: a much larger clone is one base away. V and J are TRBV6-5 and TRBJ1-2; 7 bases match TRBD1. The germline CDR1 and CDR2 sequences are MNHEY and SVGAGI. The CDR3 loop spans 11 amino acids. V gave up 5 bases and J gave up 8 bases; unmatched junction bases: 2. As DNA, the CDR3 is TGTGCCAGCAGTGTAGGGGGCGGCTACACCTTC. This translates into CASSVGGGYTF.

This clonotype was found a few times. The V gene is TRBV7-9, the J gene TRBJ2-7; 10 bases fit TRBD2. CDR3 size: 16 residues. V shed 6 bases, J shed 4 bases, and the junction held 12 bases outside the gene matches. CDR1 and CDR2 from the germline V gene are SEHNR and FQNEAQ (reference sequence). The DNA for the CDR3 is TGTGCCAGCAGTAACAGGACTAGCGGTGCTTGGTACGAGCAGTACTTC. This gives the protein CASSNRTSGAWYEQYF.

The V gene is TRBV21-1, the J gene TRBJ2-5; the D call of TRBD2 is as the table states it, not checked on the DNA. TRBV21-1 is assigned pseudogene status. The CDR3 consists of 17 residues. CDR3 DNA: TGTGCCAGCAGCAAAGACGGTAGAAGCGGGGGGGGAGAGACCCAGTACTTC. Residues: CASSKDGRSGGGETQYF.

This rearrangement joins TRBV4-3 to TRBJ1-2; 8 positions match TRBD1. CDR3 length: 15 residues. J was trimmed by 6 bases and V by 7 bases; bases with no gene match: 13. Germline lookup yields CDR1 LGHNA and CDR2 YSLEER. In DNA form, the CDR3 reads TGCGCCAGCAAGAGTACAGGGGGTAGTGGGGATGGCTACACCTTC. Translating gives CASKSTGGSGDGYTF.

This clonotype was picked up a small number of times. This chain joins TRBV5-1 and TRBJ2-2; 8 bases line up with TRBD1. This CDR3 comprises 16 residues. Germline V gene sequence: CDR1 SGHRS, CDR2 YFSETQ. V lost 6 bases, J lost 4 bases, and 11 bases stayed unmatched. The CDR3 nucleotides read TGCGCCAGCAAAGGGAGTACAGGGGGTTCCACCGGGGAGCTGTTTTTT. Protein product: CASKGSTGGSTGELFF.

This clonotype appeared a few times. This chain joins TRBV7-2 and TRBJ1-2; unclear D gene. V was clipped by 2 bases and J by 4 bases, with 14 bases between them. The CDR3 totals 15 residues. CDR1 and CDR2 (germline): SGHTA, FQGNSA. CDR3 loop: CASSLSGGLSYGYTF. The CDR3 DNA sequence: TGTGCCAGCAGCTTAAGCGGCGGCTTATCCTATGGCTACACCTTC.

This clonotype was found many times. The chain links TRBV29-1 to TRBJ1-1; no clear D gene. The CDR3 runs 12 residues. Trimming pared 4 bases from V and 0 bases from J, leaving 6 bases between. From germline, CDR1 is SQVTM and CDR2 ANQGSEA. For the CDR3, the DNA is TGCAGCGTTGCCCCCATGAACACTGAAGCTTTCTTT. As protein: CSVAPMNTEAFF.

The chain uses TRBV7-9 and TRBJ2-5, with D unclear. The CDR3 extends over 13 amino acids. V lost 5 bases, J lost 5 bases, and 12 bases lay in between. Per the germline V gene, CDR1 is SEHNR and CDR2 is FQNEAQ (reference sequence). DNA for the CDR3: TGTGCCAGCAGCACGACCCCTCCGGAGACCCAGTACTTC. This gives the protein CASSTTPPETQYF.

The chain is built from TRBV5-1 and TRBJ1-3; D ambiguous. V lost 5 bases, J lost 4 bases, and 13 bases lay in between. Germline V gene data show CDR1 as SGHRS and CDR2 as YFSETQ. The CDR3 contains 14 residues. The CDR3 bases are TGCGCCAGCAGGGACGGACGCCGGGGAAACACCATATATTTT. This codes for CASRDGRRGNTIYF.

The chain couples TRBV7-3 to TRBJ2-4, with D perhaps TRBD2 (5 bases). Germline CDR1 is SGHTA and CDR2 is FQGTGA. The CDR3 is made up of 12 amino acids. V lost 2 bases and J lost 8, with 7 bases in between. The CDR3 is CASSLDGDIQYF. In DNA, the CDR3 is TGTGCCAGCAGCTTAGACGGGGACATTCAGTACTTC.

This clonotype was seen more than once but under ten times. The V call is TRBV15, the J call TRBJ1-3; D is unresolved. V lost 0 bases, J lost 2 bases, and 8 bases lay in between. The length of the CDR3 is 15 residues. CDR1 is LNHNV, CDR2 YYDKDF, per germline (reference sequence). Written as DNA, the CDR3 is TGTGCCACCAGCAGAGATCCGGGAGCTGGAAACACCATATATTTT. It is translated as CATSRDPGAGNTIYF. The full variable domain, in which reference TRBV15 and TRBJ1-3 provide the parts outside the CDR3, is DAMVIQNPRYQVTQFGKPVTLSCSQTLNHNVMYWYQQKSSQAPKLLFHYYDKDFNNEADTPDNFQSRRPNTSFCFLDIRSPGLGDTAMYLCATSRDPGAGNTIYFGEGSWLTVV.

The chain links TRBV27 to TRBJ2-7; unclear D gene. Trimming removed 3 bases from V and 0 bases from J, with 12 bases in between. CDR1 MNHEY and CDR2 SMNVEV come from the germline V gene (reference sequence). The CDR3 loop spans 15 amino acids. The CDR3 nucleotides are TGTGCCAGCAGTTTCGGCGGATTCAGCTCCTACGAGCAGTACTTC. It translates to CASSFGGFSSYEQYF.

The CDR3 region is CASSVGGGTEKLFF. The CDR3 DNA sequence: TGTGCCAGCAGCGTAGGGGGGGGAACGGAAAAACTGTTTTTT. The chain joins TRBV9 to TRBJ1-4; the D gene is possibly TRBD1 (5 bases). This CDR3 comprises 14 residues. Looked up from germline, CDR1 is SGDLS and CDR2 is YYNGEE. Between the trimmed V and J ends, which lost 0 bases and 8 bases, there was a span of 11 bases.

This clonotype was recorded many times. The chain uses TRBV5-1 and TRBJ2-5; D could derive from TRBD1 or TRBD2 (5 bases each). CDR1 and CDR2 (germline): SGHRS, YFSETQ. Trimming took off 3 bases at V and 5 bases at J, with 14 bases between the two ends. CDR3 length equals 14 residues. The CDR3 loop reads CASSSVGTLETQYF. The CDR3 DNA reads as TGCGCCAGCAGCTCGGTCGGGACGTTGGAGACCCAGTACTTC.

In this sample, this clonotype turned up a few times. The CDR3 nucleotides read TGTGCCAGCACCCGATACCGGGGGGCAGGGAAAGGTGAGCAGTTCTTC. Its protein product is CASTRYRGAGKGEQFF. V and J are TRBV7-2 and TRBJ2-1, with D perhaps matching TRBD2 (7 bases). V lost 7 bases and J lost 9, with 25 bases in between. Germline V gene lookup returns CDR1 SGHTA and CDR2 FQGNSA. This CDR3 spans 16 amino acids.

The table lists this clonotype with a few counts. The rearrangement uses TRBV11-1 and TRBJ2-6; possible D gene TRBD1, 6 bases. Germline assignment: CDR1 SGHAT and CDR2 FQDESV (reference sequence). This CDR3 contains 19 residues. V dropped 7 bases and J dropped 0 bases, with 22 bases sitting between them. This CDR3 reads CASTSLFGQLHSGANVLTF. The CDR3 DNA follows: TGTGCCAGCACCTCCCTCTTCGGACAGCTACACTCTGGGGCCAACGTCCTGACTTTC. Full variable domain (rest looked up from reference TRBV11-1 and TRBJ2-6): EAEVAQSPRYKITEKSQAVAFWCDPISGHATLYWYRQILGQGPELLVQFQDESVVDDSQLPKDRFSAERLKGVDSTLKIQPAELGDSAMYLCASTSLFGQLHSGANVLTFGAGSRLTVL.

The gene calls are TRBV20-1 and TRBJ1-6; D ambiguous. The CDR3 is made up of 15 amino acids. Germline CDR1 is DFQATT and CDR2 is SNEGSKA (reference sequence). Trimming took 2 bases from V and 7 from J, leaving 15 bases between them. The CDR3: CSARRMRMGNSPLHF. In nucleotides, the CDR3 is TGCAGTGCTAGACGCATGAGGATGGGAAATTCACCCCTCCACTTT.

The rearrangement joins TRBV19 to TRBJ2-3, with a weak D call TRBD1 (6 bases). V lost 3 bases, J lost 4 bases, and 14 bases lay in between. Per the germline V gene, CDR1 is LNHDA and CDR2 is SQIVND (reference sequence). The CDR3 extends over 15 amino acids. The chain's CDR3 is CASSITGKRADTQYF. The CDR3 DNA reads TGTGCCAGTAGTATTACAGGGAAACGGGCAGATACGCAGTATTTT.

The chain employs TRBV24-1 and TRBJ2-3; D may be TRBD2 (6 bases). Germline-derived CDR1 and CDR2 are KGHDR and SFDVKD. The V end lost 8 bases, the J end lost 2 bases, and 13 bases lay between the germline ends. There are 14 residues in the CDR3. CDR3 in amino acids: CATTGTPLTDTQYF. The CDR3 bases are TGTGCCACCACCGGGACTCCACTCACAGATACGCAGTATTTT.